The following is a TCR beta chain sequence with its context. Its antigen remains unidentified. No much larger clonotype is one base removed from it; base qualities were not supplied. The CDR3 regions of human TCRbeta chains were analyzed by immunosequencing. As for how the authors treated the data: Repertoire TCRs were checked for matches against a reference library of SARS-CoV-2-specific TCRs that had been generated using the MIRA antigen-specificity platform. Breadth was defined as the fraction of unique TCRs that were SARS-CoV-2-associated. Depth was defined as the fraction of total T cells that were SARS-CoV-2-associated. Each spike-specific TCR was assigned to its reactive spike region and to a CD4 or CD8 class using the MIRA data. Log10-transformed breadth and depth values were compared by one-way ANOVA with Sidak's multiple comparisons tests. Here the immuneACCESS table is served through TCRdb, limited to in-frame sequences with V and J called. Missing clones are a known gap in these copies; in checked studies unresolved V genes cover under half, and the rest lacks a known reason. V, J and clone size reflect that table, while D and trimming were determined from the DNA. This sample is represented by around 110,000 clones; around 92% of them were singletons. Together, the top ten hold about 3% of the sample.

The time point label of this sample denotes: baseline before first vaccination. Samples from vaccinated people were obtained from the UK trials COV001 and COV002, which included a single-blind randomized controlled phase 2/3 trial of AZD1222 (ChAdOx1 nCoV-19) in healthy adults. For TCRbeta chain sequencing, PBMC samples from trial participants were taken at day 0 and at day 28 after the second dose. This entry comes from a study of T cell responses to AZD1222 COVID-19 vaccine (dated by TCRdb to the early 2020s). Broadly, across the study: AZD1222 recipients given second doses at about 4 weeks or at about 12 weeks were pooled, since spike-specific TCR depth and breadth were not found to differ between the two schedules. Enrollment into the trials was organized by age into subgroups of 18-55, 56-69 and 70-plus years, and those subgroups contained roughly 150, 30 and 60 TCR-sequenced participants, respectively. A total of 230 to 250 trial participants underwent TCR sequencing, of whom around 200 received two doses of AZD1222 and about 25 received two doses of the MenACWY control vaccine.

The germline V gene (reference sequence) supplies CDR1 MNHEY and CDR2 SMNVEV. The CDR3 sequence holds 15 residues, the cysteine and phenylalanine included. Here the CDR3 DNA is all that survives: 45 bases in frame from base 1. Cut back by 3 bases and 5 bases, the V and J ends lie 14 bases apart. Broader findings and caveats from the paper: Conclusions about previously exposed vaccinees were limited because only six AZD1222 recipients were SARS-CoV-2 seropositive at baseline. Because no samples from the day 14 peak response were available, repertoires could be characterized only after the peak T cell response. After two AZD1222 doses, both the breadth and the depth of spike-specific TCRs were significantly higher than at day 0 and than in MenACWY recipients. In the small 56-69-year group, the increase in depth fell short of significance, most likely because of low power. The vaccine-associated CD4 TCRs covered the entire spike protein, and the dominant responses fell in regions 160-218 and 743-854. Most participants were white British and females outnumbered males, and the authors suggested that clonal diversity may have been underestimated. Nearly half of unique spike-specific TCRs reportedly recognized epitopes outside regions mutated in the B.1.351 and B.1.1.7 variants.

The V gene is TRBV27 and the J gene is TRBJ2-1; the D gene is perhaps TRBD2, on 6 matching bases. The TCR originated in an adult in good health. The specimen comprised peripheral blood, sampled on day 0 of AZD1222 vaccination. The bases are TGTGCCAGCAGTTTTTACCCGACTAGTGACAATGAGCAGTTCTTC. It translates as CASSFYPTSDNEQFF.